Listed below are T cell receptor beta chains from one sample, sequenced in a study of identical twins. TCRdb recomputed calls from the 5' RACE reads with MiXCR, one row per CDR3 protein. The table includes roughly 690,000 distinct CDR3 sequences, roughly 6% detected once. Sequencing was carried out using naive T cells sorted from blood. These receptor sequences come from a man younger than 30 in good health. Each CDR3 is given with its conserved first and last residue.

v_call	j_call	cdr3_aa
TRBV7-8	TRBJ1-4	CASSLSTDSHKGEKLFF
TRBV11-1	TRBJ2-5	CASSPSFRSQETQYF
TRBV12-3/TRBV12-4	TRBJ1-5	CASSSAGARQPQHF
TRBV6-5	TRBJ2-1	CASSYSIPRRGIAYNEQFF
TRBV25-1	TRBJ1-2	CASSGGTATNYGYTF
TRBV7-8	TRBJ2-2	CASSPDRVRNTGELFF
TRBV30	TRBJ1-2	CAWRDVGLQNYGYTF
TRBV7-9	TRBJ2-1	CASSLAYRADEQFF
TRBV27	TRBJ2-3	CASSLGTEGTDTQYF
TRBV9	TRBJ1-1	CASSVEQGSEAFF
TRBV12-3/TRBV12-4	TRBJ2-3	CASSLTDTGSTDTQYF
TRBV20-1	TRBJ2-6	CSAGNGANVLTF
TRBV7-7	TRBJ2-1	CASSLDGGGDNEQFF
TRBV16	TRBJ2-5	CASSPITETQYF
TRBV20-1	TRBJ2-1	CSATEDEQFF
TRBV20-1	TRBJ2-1	CSARASGIYNEQFF
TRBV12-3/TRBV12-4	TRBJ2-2	CASSDARRGLASNTGELFF
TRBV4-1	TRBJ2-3	CASSQVKGLFTDTQYF
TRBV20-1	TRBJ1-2	CSATPGTGFSYGYTF
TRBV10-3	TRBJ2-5	CAIRGSADQETQYF
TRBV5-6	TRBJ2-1	CASSSVKDWDEQFF
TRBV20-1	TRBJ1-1	CSARIRDREAFF
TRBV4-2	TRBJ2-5	CASSRRGEGETQYF
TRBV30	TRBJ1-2	CAWSVGQRNYGYTF
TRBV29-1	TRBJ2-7	CSGTRGDEQYF
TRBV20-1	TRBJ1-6	CSPYGARVNSPLHF
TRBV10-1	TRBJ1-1	CASRMAEGVSEAFF
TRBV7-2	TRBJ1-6	CASREGANNSPLHF
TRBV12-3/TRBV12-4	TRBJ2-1	CASSRTDPRDEQFF
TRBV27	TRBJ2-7	CASRDSGKRSYEQYF
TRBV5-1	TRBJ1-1	CASSSRGRENTEAFF
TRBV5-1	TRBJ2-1	CASSLVAGGTYNEQFF
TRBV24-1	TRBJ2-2	CATSDLTGGNGELFF